This passage covers 9 T cell receptor beta chains from one sample sequenced in a study of identical twins. In TCRdb, the 5' RACE reads were re-called with MiXCR into one record per CDR3 protein. Among 1.5 million to 2 million distinct CDR3 sequences listed, about 30% were seen once. The sample taken for sequencing was cord blood. These receptors came from a newborn girl in good health.

This clonotype was seen once. With a much larger clone just one base away, this may be a read error. The chain recombines TRBV29-1 with TRBJ2-5, with TRBD1 matching over 8 bases. CDR3 length: 14 residues. Germline lookup yields CDR1 SQVTM and CDR2 ANQGSEA. Losses at the gene ends were 6 bases for V and 5 bases for J; bases not matched to a gene: 11. The CDR3 nucleotides read TGCAGCGTGACCGGACAGGGTGGTCGGGAGACCCAGTACTTC. Translated, it gives CSVTGQGGRETQYF.

This clonotype was seen only a few times. The chain has TRBV20-1 and TRBJ2-3; D is perhaps TRBD1 (5 bases). CDR1 and CDR2 (germline): DFQATT, SNEGSKA (reference sequence). The CDR3 extends over 14 amino acids. Trimming took off 0 bases at V and 2 bases at J, with 9 bases between the two ends. In DNA form, the CDR3 reads TGCAGTGCTAGAGATCAGGGTACCACAGATACGCAGTATTTT. Protein product: CSARDQGTTDTQYF.

The chain links TRBV5-6 to TRBJ2-2; D gene unclear. The V gene's germline CDR1 is SGHDT and CDR2 YYEEEE. V was pared by 1 base and J by 0 bases, with 16 bases between. The CDR3 contains 18 residues. CDR3 residues: CASSLTYRAGTNTGELFF. The CDR3 DNA reads TGTGCCAGCAGCTTGACTTATAGGGCAGGCACGAACACCGGGGAGCTGTTTTTT.

This chain links TRBV6-2 or TRBV6-3 with TRBJ1-6; D gene uncertain. The germline gives CDR1 MNHEY, CDR2 SVGEGT. The CDR3 length is 16 residues. Trimming took off 5 bases at V and 0 bases at J, with 11 bases between the two ends. Here the CDR3 DNA reads TGTGCCAGCAGTAACCACCGGAGCTCCTATAATTCACCCCTCCACTTT. Amino acid sequence: CASSNHRSSYNSPLHF.

At least ten counts were recorded for this clonotype. The junction departs from germline at one end; a sequencing error may be responsible. CDR3 protein: CASSLAGDTDTQYF. CDR3 coding DNA: TGTGCCAGCAGTTTAGCGGGAGACACAGATACGCAGTATTTT. The chain couples TRBV5-1 to TRBJ2-3; 9 bases fit TRBD2. CDR3 length equals 14 residues. Germline lookup yields CDR1 SGHRS and CDR2 YFSETQ.

The chain links TRBV19 to TRBJ1-2; TRBD1 might be the D (6 bases). CDR3 length: 12 residues. Germline CDR1 is LNHDA and CDR2 is SQIVND (reference sequence). The ends were cut back, 6 bases at V and 6 bases at J, with 11 bases in the middle. The CDR3 sequence is CASRRGGHGYTF. In DNA form, the CDR3 reads TGTGCCAGTAGAAGAGGGGGACATGGCTACACCTTC.

The V and J genes are TRBV12-3 or TRBV12-4 and TRBJ2-2; D is possibly TRBD2 (5 bases). V lost 6 bases, J lost 8 bases, and 13 bases lay in between. There are 13 residues in the CDR3. CDR3 nucleotide sequence: TGTGCCAGCAGGGGAGTCCGGAGGGGGGAGCTGTTTTTT. Translation gives CASRGVRRGELFF.

This chain connects TRBV7-6 to TRBJ2-4; 10 nucleotides line up with TRBD2. The CDR3 totals 15 residues. Germline CDR1 reads SGHVS; CDR2 reads FNYEAQ. The J segment lost 6 bases and the V segment lost 5 bases, leaving 7 bases of the junction unmatched. The CDR3 loop reads CASSPIAGGVNIQYF. The CDR3 region has the DNA TGTGCCAGCAGCCCCATAGCGGGGGGCGTAAACATTCAGTACTTC.

The chain joins TRBV7-9 to TRBJ2-7, with D tentatively TRBD1 (6 bases). Germline assignment: CDR1 SEHNR and CDR2 FQNEAQ (reference sequence). V shed 6 bases and J shed 2 bases, with 14 bases lying between them. This CDR3 comprises 14 residues. CDR3 sequence reads: CASSYYPGAYEQYF. In DNA form, the CDR3 reads TGTGCCAGCAGTTATTACCCAGGGGCCTACGAGCAGTACTTC. The full variable domain, in which reference TRBV7-9 and TRBJ2-7 provide the parts outside the CDR3, is DTGVSQNPRHKITKRGQNVTFRCDPISEHNRLYWYRQTLGQGPEFLTYFQNEAQLEKSRLLSDRFSAERPKGSFSTLEIQRTEQGDSAMYLCASSYYPGAYEQYFGPGTRLTVT.